This T cell receptor beta chain was retrieved from a study of CD8 T cells in ankylosing spondylitis. Findings and caveats of the study: A TCR beta motif of eight highly homologous variants appeared characteristic of ankylosing spondylitis blood. In peripheral blood, disease-linked CD8+ clones occurred at relatively low frequencies. Significant enrichment of disease-linked clones was reported in matched ankylosing spondylitis synovial fluid.

The trim removed 5 bases at V and 1 base at J, leaving 5 bases unmatched. The CDR3 covers 14 residues. The germline CDR1 and CDR2 sequences are DFQATT and SNEGSKA (reference sequence). Quantitative molecular-barcoded 5'-RACE generated the TCR beta libraries. A single record per CDR3 protein comes from TCRdb applying MiXCR to the 5' RACE reads. In the table there are about 230,000 distinct CDR3 sequences, less than 9.5% of which are singletons. This clonotype was counted at least ten times. Its antigen is currently unknown. This chain uses TRBV20-1 with TRBJ2-3, with 8 bases matching TRBD1. The sample taken for sequencing was blood, either unsorted or a sorted T cell fraction (not recorded which). This receptor was obtained from a female donor with ankylosing spondylitis or in good health (not recorded which). Here the CDR3 reads CSAPDRVGTDTQYF. For the CDR3, the DNA is TGCAGTGCTCCGGACAGGGTTGGCACAGATACGCAGTATTTT.